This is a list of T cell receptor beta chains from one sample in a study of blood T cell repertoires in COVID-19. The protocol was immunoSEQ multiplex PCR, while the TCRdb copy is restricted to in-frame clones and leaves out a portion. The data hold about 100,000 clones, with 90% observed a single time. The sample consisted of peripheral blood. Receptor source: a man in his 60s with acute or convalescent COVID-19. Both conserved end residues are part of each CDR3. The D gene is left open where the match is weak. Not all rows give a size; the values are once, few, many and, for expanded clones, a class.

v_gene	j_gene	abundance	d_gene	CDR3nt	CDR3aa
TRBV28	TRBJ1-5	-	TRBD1	TGTGCCAGCTCCATGGACAGGTTCAATCAGCCCCAGCATTTT	CASSMDRFNQPQHF
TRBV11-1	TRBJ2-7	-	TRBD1	TGTGCCAGCAGCTCGGGACAGGCCAACGAGCAGTACTTC	CASSSGQANEQYF
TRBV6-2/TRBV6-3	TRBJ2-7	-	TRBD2	TGTGCCAGCAGTTCCTACGCGGGGGATCAACGCGAGCAGTACTTC	CASSSYAGDQREQYF
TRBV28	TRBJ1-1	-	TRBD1	TGTGCCAGCAGTTTACCTTCAGGGGGGAGCACTGAAGCTTTCTTT	CASSLPSGGSTEAFF
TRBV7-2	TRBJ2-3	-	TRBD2	TGTGCCAGCAGCCCTAGCGGGGAGACTAGCACAGATACGCAGTATTTT	CASSPSGETSTDTQYF
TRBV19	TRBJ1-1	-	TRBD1	TGTGCCAGTGCTACAGGGGGCTCGAACACTGAAGCTTTCTTT	CASATGGSNTEAFF
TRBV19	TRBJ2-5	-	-	TGTGCCAGTAGTATTGGAGGTCAAGTAGAGACCCAGTACTTC	CASSIGGQVETQYF
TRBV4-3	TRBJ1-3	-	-	TGCGCCAGCAGCCAAGATGTCAGGGTCCGCTCTGGAAACACCATATATTTT	CASSQDVRVRSGNTIYF
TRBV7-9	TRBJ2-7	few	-	TGTGCCAGCAGCCGGGACTACGAGCAGTACTTC	CASSRDYEQYF
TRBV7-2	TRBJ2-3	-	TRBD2	TGTGCCAGCAGCCCAACTAGCGGGAGTGGGAATACGCAGTATTTT	CASSPTSGSGNTQYF
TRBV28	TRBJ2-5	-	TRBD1	TGTGCCAGCGGCAGGACAGGGTCCAGGTGGGGACAGTACTTC	CASGRTGSRWGQYF
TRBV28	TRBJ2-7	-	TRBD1	TGTGCCAGCAGTACACAGGGGGACAGGGGGGACGAGCAGTACTTC	CASSTQGDRGDEQYF
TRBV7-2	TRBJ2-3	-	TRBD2	TGTGCCAGCAGCCAACTTAGCGGGGGTTTTGATACGCAGTATTTT	CASSQLSGGFDTQYF
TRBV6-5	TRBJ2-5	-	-	TGTGCCAGCAGTTACGGGAGATCTGGGACCCAGTACTTC	CASSYGRSGTQYF
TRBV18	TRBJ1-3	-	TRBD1	TGTGCCAGCTCATCAGGGGGCGTGGGAAACACCATATATTTT	CASSSGGVGNTIYF
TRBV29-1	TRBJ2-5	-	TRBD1	TGCAGCATAGGAACAGGGGTCCAAGAGACCCAGTACTTC	CSIGTGVQETQYF
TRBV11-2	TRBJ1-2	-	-	TGTGCCAGCAGCTTAAGTCCAGGAGGCTATGGCTACACCTTC	CASSLSPGGYGYTF
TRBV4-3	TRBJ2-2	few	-	TGCGCCAGCAGGCCTGACAGCGACACCGGGGAGCTGTTTTTT	CASRPDSDTGELFF
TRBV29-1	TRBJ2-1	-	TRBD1	TGCAGCGTTGAGGGACAGCCTAGGGATGAGCAGTTCTTC	CSVEGQPRDEQFF
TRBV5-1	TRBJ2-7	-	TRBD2	TGCGCCAGCAGCACCCTCCCGGGGGGGGATTACGAGCAGTACTTC	CASSTLPGGDYEQYF
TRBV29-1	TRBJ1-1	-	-	TGCAGCGTCTATACCTCCCGGACTGAAGCTTTCTTT	CSVYTSRTEAFF
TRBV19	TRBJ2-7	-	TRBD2	TGTGCCAGTAGTATTTTAGGGACTAGCTCCGAGCAGTACTTC	CASSILGTSSEQYF
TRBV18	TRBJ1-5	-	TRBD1	TGTGCCAGCTCACCCGGGACAGGGGGCTTGGGTCAGCCCCAGCATTTT	CASSPGTGGLGQPQHF
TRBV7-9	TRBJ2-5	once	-	TGTGCCAGCAGCTTACTTCTTACAGGGTTAGAGACCCAGTACTTC	CASSLLLTGLETQYF
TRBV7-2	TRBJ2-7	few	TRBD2	TGTGCCAGCAGCTCCCAGACTAGCGCCCTGTACGAGCAGTACTTC	CASSSQTSALYEQYF
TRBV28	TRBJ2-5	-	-	TGTGCCAGCAGTTCGGTTCCCAAGACCCAGTACTTC	CASSSVPKTQYF
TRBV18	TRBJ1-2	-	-	TGTGCCAGCTCACGCGTCCGCGGTAACTATGGCTACACCTTC	CASSRVRGNYGYTF
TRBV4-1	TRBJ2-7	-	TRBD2	TGCGCCAGCAGCCAACCGGGACTAGCGGCCTACGAGCAGTACTTC	CASSQPGLAAYEQYF
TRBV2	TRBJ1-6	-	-	TGTGCCAGCAGTTCGACAGTTGGAAATTCACCCCTCCACTTT	CASSSTVGNSPLHF
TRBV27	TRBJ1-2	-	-	TGTGCCAGCAGTTTACAGTCCGACAGGCCCTATGGCTACACCTTC	CASSLQSDRPYGYTF
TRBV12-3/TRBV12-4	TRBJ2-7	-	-	TGTGCCAGCAGCTCCAGGGCTCCGGGCGAGCAGTACTTC	CASSSRAPGEQYF
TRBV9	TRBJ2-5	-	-	TGTGCCAGCAGCGTAGGAGGGGAGGTGGAGACCCAGTACTTC	CASSVGGEVETQYF
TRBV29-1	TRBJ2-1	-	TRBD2	TGCAGCGTTGAAGGGACTAGCGTTGAGCAGTTCTTC	CSVEGTSVEQFF
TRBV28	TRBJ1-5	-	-	TGTGCCAGCAGTTTATCCCCTGGCAGCAATCAGCCCCAGCATTTT	CASSLSPGSNQPQHF
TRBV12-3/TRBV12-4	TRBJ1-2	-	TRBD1	TGTGCCAGCAGTACAGGGGGAGAGCGCGGCTACACCTTC	CASSTGGERGYTF
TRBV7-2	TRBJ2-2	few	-	TGTGCCAGCAGCCGGGACACCGACACCGGGGAGCTGTTTTTT	CASSRDTDTGELFF
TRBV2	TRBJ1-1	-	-	TGTGCCAGCAGCCCGACACCCCGGGGCACTGAAGCTTTCTTT	CASSPTPRGTEAFF
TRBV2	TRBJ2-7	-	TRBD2	TGTGCCAGCACCCCTGGGATTGGTGCGGCTAGCGGGACCTACGAGCAGTACTTC	CASTPGIGAASGTYEQYF
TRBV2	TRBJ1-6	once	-	TGTGCCAGCAGGGACCTCAGGGATTCCCCCCTCCACTTT	CASRDLRDSPLHF
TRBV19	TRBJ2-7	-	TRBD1	TGTGCCAGTAGCGCCGGGACAGACTACGAGCAGTACTTC	CASSAGTDYEQYF
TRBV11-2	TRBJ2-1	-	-	TGTGCCAGCAGCTTAGTAAGCGCCCCCCATGAGCAGTTCTTC	CASSLVSAPHEQFF
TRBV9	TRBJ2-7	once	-	TGTGCCAGCAGCCGAACGGCCGGGATACGCGACGAGCAGTACTTC	CASSRTAGIRDEQYF
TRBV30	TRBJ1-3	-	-	TGTGCCTGGAGTAGGGGGAGCCGCACCATATATTTT	CAWSRGSRTIYF
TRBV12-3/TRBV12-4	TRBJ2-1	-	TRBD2	TGTGCCAGCAGCGCCGGGACTAGCTATGAGCAGTTCTTC	CASSAGTSYEQFF
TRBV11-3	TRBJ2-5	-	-	TGTGCCAGCAGCGTCACCCCGGGGACCCAGTACTTC	CASSVTPGTQYF
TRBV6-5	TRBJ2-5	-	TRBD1	TGTGCCAGCAGACCTACAGGGGGCTTAGAGACCCAGTACTTC	CASRPTGGLETQYF
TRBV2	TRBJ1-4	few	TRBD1	TGTGCCAGCAGATTGGGACAGCATAATGAAAAACTGTTTTTT	CASRLGQHNEKLFF
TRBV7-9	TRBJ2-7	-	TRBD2	TGTGCCAGCAGCTTCCTAGCGGGACTTTACGAGCAGTACTTC	CASSFLAGLYEQYF